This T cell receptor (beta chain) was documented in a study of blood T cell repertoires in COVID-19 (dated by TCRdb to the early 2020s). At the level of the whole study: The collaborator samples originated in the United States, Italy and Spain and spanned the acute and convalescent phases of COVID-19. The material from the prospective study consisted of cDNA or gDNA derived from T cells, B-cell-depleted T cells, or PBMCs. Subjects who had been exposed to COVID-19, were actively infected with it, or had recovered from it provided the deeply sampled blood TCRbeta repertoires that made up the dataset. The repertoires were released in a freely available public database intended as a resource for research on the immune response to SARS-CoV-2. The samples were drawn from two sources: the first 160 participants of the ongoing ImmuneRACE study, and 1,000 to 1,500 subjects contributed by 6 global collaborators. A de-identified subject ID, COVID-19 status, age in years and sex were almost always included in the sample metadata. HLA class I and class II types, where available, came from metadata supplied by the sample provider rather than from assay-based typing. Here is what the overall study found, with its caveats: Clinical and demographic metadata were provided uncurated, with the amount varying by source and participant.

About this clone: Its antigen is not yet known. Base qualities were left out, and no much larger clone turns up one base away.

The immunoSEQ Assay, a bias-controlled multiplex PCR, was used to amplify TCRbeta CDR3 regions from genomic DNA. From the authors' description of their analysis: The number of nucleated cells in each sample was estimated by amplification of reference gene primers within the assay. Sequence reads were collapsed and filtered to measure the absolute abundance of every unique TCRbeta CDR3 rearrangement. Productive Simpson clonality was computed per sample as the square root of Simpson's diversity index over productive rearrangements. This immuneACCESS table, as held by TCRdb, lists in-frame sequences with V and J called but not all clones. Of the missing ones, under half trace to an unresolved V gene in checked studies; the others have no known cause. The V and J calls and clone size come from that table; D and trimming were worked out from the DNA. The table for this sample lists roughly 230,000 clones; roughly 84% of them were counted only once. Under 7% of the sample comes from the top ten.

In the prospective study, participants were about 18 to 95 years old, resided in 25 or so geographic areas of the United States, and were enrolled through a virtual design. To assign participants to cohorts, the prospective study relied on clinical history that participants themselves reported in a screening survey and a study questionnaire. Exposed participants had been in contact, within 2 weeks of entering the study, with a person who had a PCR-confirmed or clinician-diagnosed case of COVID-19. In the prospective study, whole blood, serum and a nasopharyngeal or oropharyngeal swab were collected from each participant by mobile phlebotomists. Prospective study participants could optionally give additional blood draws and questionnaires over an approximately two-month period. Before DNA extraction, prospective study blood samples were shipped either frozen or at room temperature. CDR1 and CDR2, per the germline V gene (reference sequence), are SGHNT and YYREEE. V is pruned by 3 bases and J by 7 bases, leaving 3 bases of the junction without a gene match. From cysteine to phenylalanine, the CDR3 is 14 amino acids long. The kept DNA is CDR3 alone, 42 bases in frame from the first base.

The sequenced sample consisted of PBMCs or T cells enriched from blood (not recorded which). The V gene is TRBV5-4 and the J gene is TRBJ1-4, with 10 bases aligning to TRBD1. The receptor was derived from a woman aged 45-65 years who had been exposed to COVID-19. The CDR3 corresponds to CASSSGQGIEKLFF. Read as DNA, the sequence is TGTGCCAGCAGCTCGGGACAGGGGATTGAAAAACTGTTTTTT. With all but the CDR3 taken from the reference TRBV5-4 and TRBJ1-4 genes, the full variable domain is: ETGVTQSPTHLIKTRGQQVTLRCSSQSGHNTVSWYQQALGQGPQFIFQYYREEENGRGNFPPRFSGLQFPNYSSELNVNALELDDSALYLCASSSGQGIEKLFFGSGTQLSVL.